The 15 T cell receptor beta chains presented below share a single source sample, sequenced in a study of blood T cells in healthy people across ages. Next came a second PCR, run for about 6 to 12 cycles, which used a sample-barcoded 5' primer along with a J-beta primer mix. MiXCR, applied by TCRdb to the 5' RACE reads, yields one record per CDR3 protein. The table has 2 million or so distinct CDR3 sequences, roughly 50% seen once. Sequenced sample: blood. The receptors stem from a woman between 35 and 50 years old in good health.

The chain uses TRBV20-1 and TRBJ2-5; TRBD2 aligns across 9 bases. Trimming took 2 bases from V and 5 from J; bases not matched to a gene: 6. The germline V gene encodes CDR1 DFQATT and CDR2 SNEGSKA (reference sequence). The CDR3 length is 14 residues. CDR3 protein: CSARIAGAEETQYF. The CDR3 nucleotides are TGCAGTGCTAGAATAGCGGGGGCTGAGGAGACCCAGTACTTC.

This sequence joins TRBV20-1 and TRBJ2-7; D gene uncertain. This CDR3 has 14 amino acids. Germline lookup yields CDR1 DFQATT and CDR2 SNEGSKA (reference sequence). Trimming took off 3 bases at V and 2 bases at J, with 14 bases between the two ends. The CDR3 spells CSASDGNSPYEQYF. CDR3 DNA: TGCAGTGCTAGCGATGGGAACAGCCCCTACGAGCAGTACTTC.

This clonotype has just a few counts. The genes are TRBV6-6 and TRBJ2-1, with 7 bases fitting TRBD2. The CDR3 has 15 residues. In germline, CDR1 is MNHNY, CDR2 SVGAGI (reference sequence). J gave up 1 base and V 1 base, and 1 base lay outside the gene matches. The CDR3 DNA is TGTGCCAGCAGTTACTTGCGGGGGTCCTACAATGAGCAGTTCTTC. Its translation is CASSYLRGSYNEQFF.

This clonotype was observed a handful of times. V usage is TRBV6-2 or TRBV6-3 and J usage is TRBJ2-5, with D hard to call. The last part of the DNA fits TRBJ2-7 better; the J call may be wrong. Per germline, CDR1 MNHEY and CDR2 SVGEGT. This CDR3 has 13 amino acids. The CDR3 DNA follows: TGTGCCAGCAGTTACCAGGTCTCCTACGAGCAGTACTTC. Protein: CASSYQVSYEQYF.

This clonotype appeared a few times. The J gene is TRBJ2-1, the V gene TRBV7-2, with 8 bases that match TRBD2. Trimming cost V 1 base and J 5 bases; bases outside gene matches: 7. Germline-derived CDR1 and CDR2 are SGHTA and FQGNSA. CDR3 length: 16 amino acids. CDR3 DNA: TGTGCCAGCAGCTTAGGATCGGGGGGGCCTAACAATGAGCAGTTCTTC. Protein sequence: CASSLGSGGPNNEQFF.

This chain uses TRBV20-1 with TRBJ2-5, with TRBD1 identical over 7 bases. Germline CDR1 is DFQATT and CDR2 is SNEGSKA (reference sequence). V dropped 7 bases and J dropped 1; count of bases not matched to a gene: 9. This CDR3 region has 14 residues. The CDR3 spells CSVNGQVFQETQYF. CDR3 DNA: TGCAGTGTCAACGGACAGGTCTTCCAAGAGACCCAGTACTTC.

This clonotype was picked up one time. The chain recombines TRBV7-9 with TRBJ1-2; D gene unclear. V dropped 0 bases and J dropped 7 bases, with 15 bases sitting between them. The CDR3 is 15 amino acids. Germline V gene sequence: CDR1 SEHNR, CDR2 FQNEAQ (reference sequence). The CDR3 loop reads CASSLAIFGGSGYTF. The CDR3 nucleotides read TGTGCCAGCAGCTTAGCGATATTTGGAGGGAGTGGCTACACCTTC.

The chain combines TRBV20-1 with TRBJ2-4, with D unclear. V was cut by 5 bases and J by 0 bases, with 8 bases left in between. In germline, CDR1 is DFQATT, CDR2 SNEGSKA (reference sequence). The length of the CDR3 is 13 residues. The CDR3 here is CSAGVLAKNIQYF. DNA for the CDR3: TGCAGTGCTGGAGTTCTAGCCAAAAACATTCAGTACTTC.

The rearrangement links TRBV6-2 or TRBV6-3 to TRBJ2-3; 7 bases are a match to TRBD2. Germline CDR1 is MNHEY and CDR2 is SVGEGT. Trimming took 8 bases from V and 12 from J; bases not matched to a gene: 11. The CDR3 extends over 12 amino acids. CDR3 nucleotide sequence: TGTGCCAGCGGGAACGGCGGGGGTCCCCAGTATTTT. Amino acids: CASGNGGGPQYF.

The chain is built from TRBV6-4 and TRBJ2-1; 13 bases align to TRBD2. V lost 2 bases to trimming and J lost 7 bases; unmatched junction nucleotides: 2. Germline V gene data show CDR1 as MRHNA and CDR2 as SNTAGT. The CDR3 has 15 residues. The DNA of the CDR3 is TGTGCCAGCAGTGACGGGACTAGCGGGGAGAATGAGCAGTTCTTC. Protein product: CASSDGTSGENEQFF.

J is TRBJ2-7 and V is TRBV11-3, with 7 bases lining up with TRBD1. After removal of 5 bases from V and 2 bases from J, the junction contained 6 bases not matched to a gene. CDR3 length: 14 residues. Germline V gene lookup returns CDR1 SGHNT and CDR2 YENEEA. Here the CDR3 reads CASSRDSITYEQYF. In DNA form, the CDR3 reads TGTGCCAGCAGCAGGGACAGTATTACCTACGAGCAGTACTTC.

Here the CDR3 DNA reads TGTGCCAGCAGCTCCAAGGGGGGGGGCGCGGGACGGAGTGTCTATGGCTACACCTTC. It yields the protein CASSSKGGGAGRSVYGYTF. The genes are TRBV7-2 and TRBJ1-2, with a tentative D call TRBD1 (6 bases). The CDR3 totals 19 residues. V was cut by 4 bases and J by 4 bases, with 28 bases left in between. Germline loops: CDR1 SGHTA, CDR2 FQGNSA.

V is TRBV5-1 and J is TRBJ1-2, with D possibly TRBD1 on 6 matching bases. Trimming removed 0 bases at V and 4 bases at J, with 13 bases between. The germline V gene has CDR1 SGHRS and CDR2 YFSETQ. The CDR3 runs 15 residues. CDR3 nucleotides: TGCGCCAGCAGCTTGGAAGGGGGGTTCTCCTATGGCTACACCTTC. Protein sequence: CASSLEGGFSYGYTF.

This clonotype was counted at least ten times. The chain carries TRBV12-3 or TRBV12-4 and TRBJ2-3, with 10 bases aligning to TRBD1. This CDR3 region has 14 residues. V was clipped by 6 bases and J by 3 bases; unmatched bases: 3. The CDR3 nucleotides are TGTGCCAGCAGCTGGGACAGGGGTACAGATACGCAGTATTTT. Translation: CASSWDRGTDTQYF.

The rearrangement links TRBV20-1 to TRBJ2-7; TRBD2 might be the D (5 bases). Germline V lookup: CDR1 DFQATT, CDR2 SNEGSKA (reference sequence). V was clipped by 3 bases and J by 5 bases, with 17 bases between them. CDR3 length: 14 residues. CDR3 in DNA: TGCAGTGCTAGTACCTGGCCCCGGGATGACGAGCAGTACTTC. Amino acids: CSASTWPRDDEQYF.